These 25 T cell receptor beta chains share one sample of origin, sequenced in a study of blood T cell repertoires in COVID-19. Generated by immunoSEQ multiplex PCR, the TCRdb table keeps only in-frame clones and is missing some. The data hold more than 100,000 clones, with 88% observed a single time. Sequences were obtained from peripheral blood. Receptors originate from a man in his 70s with active COVID-19.

J is TRBJ1-4 and V is TRBV5-1, with D possibly matching TRBD1 (6 bases). The V gene lost 8 bases and the J gene lost 4 bases, with 21 bases spanning the gap. CDR1 and CDR2 from the germline V gene are SGHRS and YFSETQ. This CDR3 is built from 16 residues. The CDR3, as DNA: TGCGCCAGTGGAGTCGGTCGGGGGGCGGGTAATGAAAAACTGTTTTTT. The encoded protein is CASGVGRGAGNEKLFF.

This clone was observed once. V gene TRBV28 combines with J gene TRBJ2-7; D is possibly TRBD2 (5 bases). The V end lost 7 bases, the J end lost 0 bases, and 13 bases lay between the germline ends. The CDR3 has 14 amino acids. Germline V CDR1 and CDR2: MDHEN, SYDVKM. Here the CDR3 reads CASTPSGISYEQYF. CDR3 DNA: TGTGCCAGCACCCCCAGCGGAATCTCCTACGAGCAGTACTTC.

The chain has TRBV18 and TRBJ1-1; 10 bases line up with TRBD1. CDR3 length equals 15 residues. V was pared by 0 bases and J by 6 bases, with 4 bases of the junction left unmatched. The germline V gene has CDR1 KGHSH and CDR2 LQKENI. CDR3 residues: CASSPPGTGEPEAFF. CDR3 DNA: TGTGCCAGCTCACCACCGGGGACAGGGGAGCCTGAAGCTTTCTTT.

V gene TRBV27 combines with J gene TRBJ2-3; 7 positions match TRBD2. This CDR3 spans 15 amino acids. The junction had 8 bases not matched to a gene; V was cut back by 2 bases and J by 6 bases. From germline, CDR1 is MNHEY and CDR2 SMNVEV (reference sequence). CDR3 in DNA: TGTGCCAGCAGTTTAGACGGAGCGGGAAGGGATACGCAGTATTTT. Protein sequence: CASSLDGAGRDTQYF.

The table lists this clone with a count of one. The chain combines TRBV5-1 with TRBJ1-2; TRBD1 agrees at 7 bases. The trim removed 0 bases at V and 3 bases at J, leaving 8 bases unmatched. This CDR3 has 16 amino acids. From germline, CDR1 is SGHRS and CDR2 YFSETQ. The DNA for the CDR3 is TGCGCCAGCAGCTTGGCTAGGGGGCTCCAGGACTATGGCTACACCTTC. It is translated as CASSLARGLQDYGYTF.

The V gene is TRBV29-1, the J gene TRBJ1-1; D is uncertain. This CDR3 region has 12 residues. V dropped 6 bases and J dropped 6 bases, with 14 bases sitting between them. CDR1 is SQVTM and CDR2 is ANQGSEA in the germline V gene. CDR3 nucleotide sequence: TGCAGCGTAGAACCCTCTACGGCTGAAGCTTTCTTT. This gives the protein CSVEPSTAEAFF.

This chain links TRBV19 with TRBJ2-7, with TRBD2 matching 10 bases. V lost 4 bases to trimming and J lost 2 bases; unmatched junction nucleotides: 8. The germline V gene encodes CDR1 LNHDA and CDR2 SQIVND (reference sequence). There are 16 residues in the CDR3. CDR3 coding DNA: TGTGCCAGTAGTAACCTAGCGGGAGCTACCCCCTACGAGCAGTACTTC. Its protein is CASSNLAGATPYEQYF.

This clone was counted a few times. This chain uses TRBV11-2 with TRBJ2-7; 9 bases line up with TRBD1. Germline assignment: CDR1 SGHAT and CDR2 FQNNGV. The CDR3 runs to 15 residues. The V and J ends lost 5 bases and 6 bases, in that order; junction bases with no gene match: 11. The CDR3 region is CASSPTQGASSEQYF. DNA of the CDR3: TGTGCCAGCAGCCCAACACAGGGGGCGTCTAGCGAGCAGTACTTC.

This clone was counted a few times. This chain uses TRBV6-5 with TRBJ1-5, with D perhaps matching TRBD1 (6 bases). This CDR3 has 14 amino acids. V lost 6 bases to trimming and J lost 4 bases, with 13 bases between them. Germline V gene sequence: CDR1 MNHEY, CDR2 SVGAGI. This CDR3 is CASRPRGTNQPQHF. The CDR3 DNA is TGTGCCAGCAGACCCAGGGGAACAAATCAGCCCCAGCATTTT.

The chain employs TRBV20-1 and TRBJ2-2; TRBD2 matches at 7 bases. Germline CDR1 DFQATT, CDR2 SNEGSKA (reference sequence). With V trimmed by 3 bases and J by 4 bases, 8 bases remained unmatched. This CDR3 spans 15 amino acids. The CDR3 loop is CSASTGEGRTGELFF. The DNA of the CDR3 is TGCAGTGCTAGTACGGGGGAGGGCCGCACCGGGGAGCTGTTTTTT.

The genes are TRBV28 and TRBJ2-7; TRBD1 matches 7 bases. Per germline, CDR1 MDHEN and CDR2 SYDVKM. The CDR3 is made up of 14 amino acids. V shed 8 bases, J shed 5 bases, and the junction held 12 bases outside the gene matches. CDR3 DNA: TGTGCCAGCCAGTTTCTACAGGGGACCGACGAGCAGTACTTC. Translating gives CASQFLQGTDEQYF.

V is TRBV10-1 and J is TRBJ2-2, with 7 nucleotides matching TRBD1. Germline lookup yields CDR1 WNHNN and CDR2 SYGVQD (reference sequence). The ends lost 2 bases at V and 0 bases at J; junction bases unmatched: 3. CDR3 size: 16 residues. CDR3 in amino acids: CASSEGRGTNTGELFF. CDR3 coding DNA: TGCGCCAGCAGTGAGGGCAGGGGGACGAACACCGGGGAGCTGTTTTTT.

The chain recombines TRBV7-9 with TRBJ2-3, with TRBD2 identical over 9 bases. The CDR3 runs 16 residues. Trimming cost V 4 bases and J 2 bases; bases outside gene matches: 7. The germline V gene has CDR1 SEHNR and CDR2 FQNEAQ (reference sequence). As DNA, the CDR3 is TGTGCCAGCAGCTCCTTTCTAGCGGGGTCCACAGATACGCAGTATTTT. As protein: CASSSFLAGSTDTQYF.

The rearrangement uses TRBV29-1 and TRBJ2-7; TRBD1 agrees at 7 bases. J lost 2 bases, V lost 5 bases, and 3 bases had no gene match. Germline V gene data show CDR1 as SQVTM and CDR2 as ANQGSEA. The CDR3 sequence is 12 residues long. CDR3 residues: CSVTQGTYEQYF. CDR3 nucleotides: TGCAGCGTTACACAGGGGACCTACGAGCAGTACTTC.

The CDR3 protein is CASSPGTSGRGQYF. CDR3 nucleotide sequence: TGTGCCAGCAGCCCCGGGACTAGCGGGAGGGGGCAGTACTTC. The chain links TRBV7-2 to TRBJ2-4; 16 bases are shared with TRBD2. V was clipped by 5 bases and J by 13 bases; unmatched bases: 5. Germline V gene lookup returns CDR1 SGHTA and CDR2 FQGNSA. The CDR3 consists of 14 residues.

The chain links TRBV18 to TRBJ1-4; 9 bases line up with TRBD1. CDR1 and CDR2 from the germline V gene are KGHSH and LQKENI. V lost 3 bases to trimming and J lost 7 bases; unmatched junction nucleotides: 6. The CDR3 loop spans 15 amino acids. CDR3 DNA sequence: TGTGCCAGCTCACCGTCCGGGACAGGGAGTGAAAAACTGTTTTTT. It codes for CASSPSGTGSEKLFF.

The genes are TRBV9 and TRBJ2-3; D is uncertain. CDR1 is SGDLS, CDR2 YYNGEE, per germline. The CDR3 contains 14 residues. V lost 2 bases, J lost 2 bases, and 9 bases lay in between. DNA of the CDR3: TGTGCCAGCAGCGTTTCGAGGTCCACAGATACGCAGTATTTT. Translating gives CASSVSRSTDTQYF. The whole variable domain, remainder taken from reference TRBV9 and TRBJ2-3, is DSGVTQTPKHLITATGQRVTLRCSPRSGDLSVYWYQQSLDQGLQFLIQYYNGEERAKGNILERFSAQQFPDLHSELNLSSLELGDSALYFCASSVSRSTDTQYFGPGTRLTVL.

This clone showed up just once. This chain links TRBV5-1 with TRBJ2-5; D not certain. Trimming took off 1 base at V and 5 bases at J, with 6 bases between the two ends. This CDR3 is 12 amino acids long. The germline V gene encodes CDR1 SGHRS and CDR2 YFSETQ. The CDR3 nucleotides are TGCGCCAGCAGCTTGAATCAGGAGACCCAGTACTTC. Its translation is CASSLNQETQYF.

This CDR3 is CASSTRQGTSSSYNEQFF. CDR3 nucleotide sequence: TGTGCCAGTAGTACGCGGCAGGGGACGTCGAGCTCCTACAATGAGCAGTTCTTC. This chain connects TRBV19 to TRBJ2-1; TRBD1 might be the D (6 bases). Looked up from germline, CDR1 is LNHDA and CDR2 is SQIVND (reference sequence). The CDR3 length is 18 residues. V was shortened by 4 bases and J by 0 bases, with 19 bases between the two germline ends.

The chain carries TRBV14 and TRBJ1-4; the match to TRBD1 covers 7 bases. The V gene's germline CDR1 is SGHDN and CDR2 FVKESK. V trimming: 0 bases; J trimming: 10 bases; junction bases outside the gene matches: 8. The CDR3 length is 15 residues. The CDR3 reads CASSQDPRQGGKLFF. The CDR3 nucleotides read TGTGCCAGCAGCCAAGATCCTCGACAGGGTGGAAAACTGTTTTTT.

The chain uses TRBV24-1 and TRBJ2-2; a possible D gene is TRBD2 (5 bases). This CDR3 is built from 18 residues. Germline V gene sequence: CDR1 KGHDR, CDR2 SFDVKD. Trimming left V 3 bases short and J 0 bases short, with 16 bases between. CDR3 nucleotide sequence: TGTGCCACCAGTGATCCCTGGAAGACTACTTCGAACACCGGGGAGCTGTTTTTT. Its protein is CATSDPWKTTSNTGELFF.

In this sample, this clone turned up once. The chain links TRBV3-1 (or the pseudogene TRBV3-2) to TRBJ1-1, with unresolved D. Germline lookup yields CDR1 LGHDT and CDR2 YNNKEL (reference sequence). Deletions cut 4 bases from V and 3 bases from J, with 12 bases between. The CDR3 totals 14 residues. The CDR3 DNA reads as TGTGCCAGCAGCCTGAGGACGAGGGACACTGAAGCTTTCTTT. It encodes CASSLRTRDTEAFF.

The chain is built from TRBV28 and TRBJ1-2; 7 bases fit TRBD1. Unmatched junction bases numbered 4, after V lost 4 bases and J lost 5 bases. The germline gives CDR1 MDHEN, CDR2 SYDVKM. This CDR3 contains 13 residues. CDR3: CASSSGTAYGYTF. In DNA, the CDR3 is TGTGCCAGCAGTTCCGGGACAGCATATGGCTACACCTTC.

The V gene is TRBV19, the J gene TRBJ2-1; no firm D call. Germline V lookup: CDR1 LNHDA, CDR2 SQIVND (reference sequence). There are 15 residues in the CDR3. Deletions cut 3 bases from V and 0 bases from J, with 9 bases between. The CDR3, as DNA: TGTGCCAGTAGTATGGTGCGGCCCTCCTACAATGAGCAGTTCTTC. Amino acid sequence: CASSMVRPSYNEQFF.

The rearrangement joins TRBV4-2 to TRBJ1-1; TRBD1 matches 7 bases. Trimming removed 5 bases from V and 10 bases from J; junction bases left unmatched: 13. The CDR3 spans 14 residues. Germline CDR1 reads LGHNA; CDR2 reads YNFKEQ. For the CDR3, the DNA is TGTGCCAGCAGCTTACCGACAGGGAGCTGGGGAGCTTTCTTT. Its protein product is CASSLPTGSWGAFF.